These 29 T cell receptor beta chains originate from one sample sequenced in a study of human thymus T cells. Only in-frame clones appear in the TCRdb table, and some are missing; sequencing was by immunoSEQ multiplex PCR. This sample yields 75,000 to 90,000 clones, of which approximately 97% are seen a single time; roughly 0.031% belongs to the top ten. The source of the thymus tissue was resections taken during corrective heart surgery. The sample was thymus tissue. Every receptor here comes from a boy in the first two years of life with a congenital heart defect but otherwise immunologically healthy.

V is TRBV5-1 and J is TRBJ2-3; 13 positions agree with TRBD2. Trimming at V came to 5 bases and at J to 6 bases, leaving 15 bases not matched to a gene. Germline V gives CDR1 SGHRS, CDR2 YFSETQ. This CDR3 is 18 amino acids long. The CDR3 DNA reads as TGCGCCAGCAGGGCGCGTCCAACTAGCGGGGGGGCCGGGGATACGCAGTATTTT. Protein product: CASRARPTSGGAGDTQYF.

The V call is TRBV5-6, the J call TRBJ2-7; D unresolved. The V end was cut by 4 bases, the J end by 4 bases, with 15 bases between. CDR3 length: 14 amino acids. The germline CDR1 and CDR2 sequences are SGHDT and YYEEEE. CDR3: CASSRREWDYEQYF. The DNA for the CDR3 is TGTGCCAGCAGCCGAAGGGAATGGGATTACGAGCAGTACTTC.

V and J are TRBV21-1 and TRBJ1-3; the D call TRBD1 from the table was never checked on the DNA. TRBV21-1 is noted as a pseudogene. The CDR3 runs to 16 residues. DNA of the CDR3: TGTGCCAGCAGCAAAGGGTATACAGGGAACGGTAACACCATATATTTT. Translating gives CASSKGYTGNGNTIYF.

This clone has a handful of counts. The CDR3 sequence is CASSPRLWLGYTF. CDR3 DNA: TGCGCCAGCAGCCCCCGCCTCTGGTTGGGCTACACCTTC. This chain connects TRBV4-3 to TRBJ1-2; no definite D call. The CDR3 has 13 residues. The V end lost 4 bases, the J end lost 8 bases, and 14 bases lay between the germline ends. CDR1 LGHNA and CDR2 YSLEER come from the germline V gene.

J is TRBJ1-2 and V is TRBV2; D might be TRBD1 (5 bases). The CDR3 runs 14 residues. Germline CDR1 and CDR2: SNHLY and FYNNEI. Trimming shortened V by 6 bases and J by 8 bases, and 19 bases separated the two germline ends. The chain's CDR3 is CASRLMGREEGYTF. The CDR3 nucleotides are TGTGCCAGCAGGCTGATGGGCAGGGAGGAAGGCTACACCTTC.

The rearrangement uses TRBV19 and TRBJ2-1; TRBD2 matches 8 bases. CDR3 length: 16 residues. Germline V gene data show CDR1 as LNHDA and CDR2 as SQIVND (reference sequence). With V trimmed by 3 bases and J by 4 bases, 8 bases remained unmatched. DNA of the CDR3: TGTGCCAGTAGTATGCCGGGACTAGTCGTATACAATGAGCAGTTCTTC. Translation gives CASSMPGLVVYNEQFF.

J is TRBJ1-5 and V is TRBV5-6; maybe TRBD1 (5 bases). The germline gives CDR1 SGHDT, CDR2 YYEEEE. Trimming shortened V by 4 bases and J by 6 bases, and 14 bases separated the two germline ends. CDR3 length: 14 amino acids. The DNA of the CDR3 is TGTGCCAGCAGCAATACGGGGGGGTTTCAGCCCCAGCATTTT. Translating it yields CASSNTGGFQPQHF. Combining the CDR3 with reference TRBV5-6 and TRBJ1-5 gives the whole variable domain DAGVTQSPTHLIKTRGQQVTLRCSPKSGHDTVSWYQQALGQGPQFIFQYYEEEERQRGNFPDRFSGHQFPNYSSELNVNALLLGDSALYLCASSNTGGFQPQHFGDGTRLSIL.

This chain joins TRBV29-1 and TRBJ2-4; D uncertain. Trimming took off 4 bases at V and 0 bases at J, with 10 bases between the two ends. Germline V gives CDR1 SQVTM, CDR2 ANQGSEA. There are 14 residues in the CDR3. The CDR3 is CSVAYSTAKNIQYF. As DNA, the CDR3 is TGCAGCGTTGCGTACAGTACAGCCAAAAACATTCAGTACTTC.

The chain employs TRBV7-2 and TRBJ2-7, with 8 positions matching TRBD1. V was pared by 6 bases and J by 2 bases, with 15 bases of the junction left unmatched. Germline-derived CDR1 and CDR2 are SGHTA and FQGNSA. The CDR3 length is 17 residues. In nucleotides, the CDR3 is TGTGCCAGCAGTAAAAGAGGGGGACAGGCCGTCCCCTACGAGCAGTACTTC. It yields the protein CASSKRGGQAVPYEQYF.

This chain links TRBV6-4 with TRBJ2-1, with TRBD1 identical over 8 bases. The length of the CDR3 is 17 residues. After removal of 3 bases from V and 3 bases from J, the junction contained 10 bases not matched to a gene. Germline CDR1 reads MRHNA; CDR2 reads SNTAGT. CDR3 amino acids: CASSEGGQEKNYNEQFF. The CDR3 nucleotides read TGTGCCAGCAGTGAGGGGGGACAGGAAAAAAACTACAATGAGCAGTTCTTC.

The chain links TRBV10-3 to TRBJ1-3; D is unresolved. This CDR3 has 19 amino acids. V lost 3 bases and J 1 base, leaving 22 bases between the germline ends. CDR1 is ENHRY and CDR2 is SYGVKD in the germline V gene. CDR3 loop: CAISDPTWPAGGSGNTIYF. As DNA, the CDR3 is TGTGCCATCAGTGATCCAACATGGCCGGCTGGCGGTTCTGGAAACACCATATATTTT.

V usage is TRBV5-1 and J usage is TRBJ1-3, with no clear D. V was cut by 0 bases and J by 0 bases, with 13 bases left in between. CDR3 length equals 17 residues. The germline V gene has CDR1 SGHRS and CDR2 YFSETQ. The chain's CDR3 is CASSLVASGNSGNTIYF. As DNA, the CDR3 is TGCGCCAGCAGCTTGGTAGCCTCGGGCAACTCTGGAAACACCATATATTTT.

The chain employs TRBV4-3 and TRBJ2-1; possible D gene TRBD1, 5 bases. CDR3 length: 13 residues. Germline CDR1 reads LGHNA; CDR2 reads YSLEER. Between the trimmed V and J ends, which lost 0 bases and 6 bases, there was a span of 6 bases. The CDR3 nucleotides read TGCGCCAGCAGCCAAGATCAGGGCAATGAGCAGTTCTTC. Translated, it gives CASSQDQGNEQFF.

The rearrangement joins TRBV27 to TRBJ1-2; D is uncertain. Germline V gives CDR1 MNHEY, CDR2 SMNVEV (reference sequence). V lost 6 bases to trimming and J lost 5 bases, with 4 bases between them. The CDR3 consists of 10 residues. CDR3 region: CASRGYGYTF. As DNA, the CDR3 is TGTGCCAGCAGGGGATATGGCTACACCTTC.

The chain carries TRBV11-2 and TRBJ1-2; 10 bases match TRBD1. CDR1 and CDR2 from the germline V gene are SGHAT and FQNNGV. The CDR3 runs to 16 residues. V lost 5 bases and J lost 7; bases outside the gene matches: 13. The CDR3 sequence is CASSLGPGTGEGGYTF. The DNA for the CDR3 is TGTGCCAGCAGCCTCGGTCCCGGGACAGGGGAAGGTGGCTACACCTTC.

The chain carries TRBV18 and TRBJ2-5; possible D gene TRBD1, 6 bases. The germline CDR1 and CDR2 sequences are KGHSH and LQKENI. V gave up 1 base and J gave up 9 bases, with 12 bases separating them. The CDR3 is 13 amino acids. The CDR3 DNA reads TGTGCCAGCTCACCACAGGCAGGGGATTCCCAGTACTTC. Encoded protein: CASSPQAGDSQYF.

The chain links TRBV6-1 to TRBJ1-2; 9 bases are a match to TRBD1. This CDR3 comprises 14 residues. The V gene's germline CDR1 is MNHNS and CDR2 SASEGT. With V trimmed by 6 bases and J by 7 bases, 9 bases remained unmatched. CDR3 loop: CASRSRDRVGGYTF. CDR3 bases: TGTGCCAGCAGATCCAGGGACAGGGTAGGTGGCTACACCTTC.

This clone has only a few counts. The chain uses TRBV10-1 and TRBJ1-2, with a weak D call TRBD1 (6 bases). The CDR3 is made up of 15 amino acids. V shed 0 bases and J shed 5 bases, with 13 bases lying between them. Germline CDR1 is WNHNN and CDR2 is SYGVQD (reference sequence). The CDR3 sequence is CASSESTRGGYGYTF. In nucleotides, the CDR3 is TGCGCCAGCAGTGAGTCGACCAGAGGGGGGTATGGCTACACCTTC.

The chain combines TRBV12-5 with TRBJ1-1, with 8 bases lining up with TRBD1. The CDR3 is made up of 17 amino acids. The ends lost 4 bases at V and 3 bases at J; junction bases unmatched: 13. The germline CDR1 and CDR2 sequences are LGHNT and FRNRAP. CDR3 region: CASGSPPQQGQDTEAFF. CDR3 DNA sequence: TGTGCTAGTGGTTCCCCCCCGCAACAGGGACAGGACACTGAAGCTTTCTTT.

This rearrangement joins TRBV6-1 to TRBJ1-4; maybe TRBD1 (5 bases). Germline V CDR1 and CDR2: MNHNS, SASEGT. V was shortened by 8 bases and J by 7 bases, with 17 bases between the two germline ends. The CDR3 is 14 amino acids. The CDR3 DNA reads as TGTGCCAGCGGAGCCCGGAATGGGGGTGAAAAACTGTTTTTT. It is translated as CASGARNGGEKLFF.

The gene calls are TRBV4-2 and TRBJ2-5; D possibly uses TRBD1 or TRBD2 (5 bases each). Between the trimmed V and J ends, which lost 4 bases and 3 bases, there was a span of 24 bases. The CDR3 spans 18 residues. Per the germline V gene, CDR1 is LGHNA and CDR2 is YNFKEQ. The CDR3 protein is CASSPEHRPRWREETQYF. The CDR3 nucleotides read TGTGCCAGCAGCCCAGAGCACAGGCCAAGGTGGCGGGAAGAGACCCAGTACTTC.

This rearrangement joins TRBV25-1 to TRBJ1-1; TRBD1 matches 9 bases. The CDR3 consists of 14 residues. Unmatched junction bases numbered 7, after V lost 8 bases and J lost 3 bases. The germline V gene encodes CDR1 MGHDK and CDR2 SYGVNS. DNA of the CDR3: TGTGCCAGCCCACGGGGACAGGGCGACACTGAAGCTTTCTTT. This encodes CASPRGQGDTEAFF.

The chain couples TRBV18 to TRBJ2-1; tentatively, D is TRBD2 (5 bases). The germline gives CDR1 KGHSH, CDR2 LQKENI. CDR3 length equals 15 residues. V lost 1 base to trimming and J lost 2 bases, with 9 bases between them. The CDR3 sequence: CASSPHSGTYNEQFF. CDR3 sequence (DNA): TGTGCCAGCTCACCACACTCGGGAACCTACAATGAGCAGTTCTTC.

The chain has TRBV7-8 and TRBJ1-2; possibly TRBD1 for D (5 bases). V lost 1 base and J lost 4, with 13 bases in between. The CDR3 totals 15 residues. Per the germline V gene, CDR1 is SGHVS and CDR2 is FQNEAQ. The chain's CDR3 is CASSLDSGGSYGYTF. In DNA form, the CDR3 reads TGTGCCAGCAGCTTAGATTCGGGGGGGTCCTATGGCTACACCTTC.

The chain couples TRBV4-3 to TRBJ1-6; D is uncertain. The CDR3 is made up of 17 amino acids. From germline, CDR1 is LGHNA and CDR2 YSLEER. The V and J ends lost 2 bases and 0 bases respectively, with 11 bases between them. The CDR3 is CASSQMDGSSYNSPLHF. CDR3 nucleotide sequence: TGCGCCAGCAGCCAAATGGACGGGAGCTCCTATAATTCACCCCTCCACTTT.

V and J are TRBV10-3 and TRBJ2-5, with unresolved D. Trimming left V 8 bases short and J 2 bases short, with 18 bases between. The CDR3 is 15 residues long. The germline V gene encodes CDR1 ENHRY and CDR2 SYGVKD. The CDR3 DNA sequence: TGTGCCATCGGGAATACCCTTAGGGAACAAGAGACCCAGTACTTC. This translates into CAIGNTLREQETQYF.

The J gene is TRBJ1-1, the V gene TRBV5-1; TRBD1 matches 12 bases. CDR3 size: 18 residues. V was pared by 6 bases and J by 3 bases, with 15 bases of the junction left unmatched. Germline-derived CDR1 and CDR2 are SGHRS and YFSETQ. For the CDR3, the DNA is TGCGCCAGCAAATCGCGGGACAGGGGGCCGATTAACCACACTGAAGCTTTCTTT. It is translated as CASKSRDRGPINHTEAFF. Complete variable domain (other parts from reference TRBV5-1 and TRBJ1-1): KAGVTQTPRYLIKTRGQQVTLSCSPISGHRSVSWYQQTPGQGLQFLFEYFSETQRNKGNFPGRFSGRQFSNSRSEMNVSTLELGDSALYLCASKSRDRGPINHTEAFFGQGTRLTVV.

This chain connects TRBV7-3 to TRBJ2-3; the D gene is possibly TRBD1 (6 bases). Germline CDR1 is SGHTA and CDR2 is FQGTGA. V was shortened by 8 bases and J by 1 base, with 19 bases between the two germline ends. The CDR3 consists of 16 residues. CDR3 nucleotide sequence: TGTGCCAGCTCTCATACCCAGGGGAACCGCACAGATACGCAGTATTTT. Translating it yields CASSHTQGNRTDTQYF.

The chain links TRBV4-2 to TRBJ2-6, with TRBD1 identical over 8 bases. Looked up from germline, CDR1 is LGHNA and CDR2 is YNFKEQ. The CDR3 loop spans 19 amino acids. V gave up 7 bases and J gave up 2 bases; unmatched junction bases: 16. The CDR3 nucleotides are TGTGCCAGCACCGAGACTCTACAGGGGGTGAGGCCTGGGGCCAACGTCCTGACTTTC. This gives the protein CASTETLQGVRPGANVLTF.